This record looks at one TCR beta chain sequence and its context. Its antigen is still unknown. Base qualities are not provided; no much larger clone lies one nucleotide away. The data were taken from a study of T cells in Graves' hyperthyroidism and ophthalmopathy (dated by TCRdb to the late 2010s). As for the study more broadly: Peripheral blood was sampled at the time of initial diagnosis, prior to any treatment. Prospective prediction of ophthalmopathy was tested in an independent validation cohort consisting of 18 to 20 hyperthyroidism patients and around 16 patients who later progressed to ophthalmopathy. To identify TCR V-J signatures that set the groups apart, the researchers used a discovery cohort of about a hundred patients, made up of about 44 with Graves' ophthalmopathy and 57 with stable Graves' hyperthyroidism. After sampling, hyperthyroidism patients received methimazole starting at 30 mg daily, and ophthalmopathy patients received high-dose intravenous methylprednisolone. The study also compared thyroid tissue and blood T-cell repertoires from roughly 6 Graves' hyperthyroidism patients. TCR Vbeta CDR3 sequencing of 130 to 150 peripheral blood samples (fewer than 45 ophthalmopathy, roughly 74 hyperthyroidism and roughly 17 progressor patients) is reported in the paper. For training and testing, the roughly 97 patients in the discovery cohort were randomly divided in a 7:3 ratio. Study-wide findings and limitations: Blood samples also contained most of the expanded thyroid clonotypes (frequency above 0.001), which suggests that blood repertoires may reflect thyroid immune responses. Sample size was not statistically predetermined, and blinding of investigators to group allocation was not performed. In validation, the model predicted progression to ophthalmopathy a median of roughly 6.5 months before onset, with 70% to 71% sensitivity and roughly 77% specificity. A 13 V-J signature model separated ophthalmopathy from stable hyperthyroidism, with approximately 87% sensitivity and 81% to 83% specificity in cross-validation and 80%/75% in testing.

Counted from cysteine to phenylalanine, this CDR3 has 16 amino acids. Only the CDR3 DNA stays, 48 bases, in frame from base 1. The junction shows trimming of 3 bases on V and 5 bases on J, and the gene matches do not reach 13 bases of it. The germline V gene (reference sequence) provides CDR1 DFQATT and CDR2 SNEGSKA. In the ophthalmopathy patients, disease was moderately to severely active, with a Clinical Activity Score of 3 or more, a NOSPECS grade of 4 or more, and a duration of less than 3 months. The study excluded patients with uncontrolled infections, other autoimmune diseases, pregnancy or lactation. Diagnoses were based on clinical symptoms, serum thyroxine and TRAb, thyroid ultrasound and orbital computed tomography. PBMCs were isolated from around 10 ml of fresh peripheral blood by Ficoll-Paque density gradient centrifugation. Total RNA was extracted with Trizol reagent, and quality was checked on an Agilent 2100 Bioanalyzer.

TCR beta CDR3 regions were amplified from RNA transcripts. The TCR CDR3 was subjected to a first round of RT-PCR using the HTBI primer set and the Qiagen OneStep RT-PCR kit. A second multiplex PCR round built the libraries, followed by size selection and purification. Paired-end sequencing of the libraries was performed with 100 bp reads on an Illumina HiSeq2000. The published analysis was carried out like this. SOAPnuke was used to process the raw data, throwing out any read that contained adapters or uncalled bases, had a mean Phred below 15, or lacked an exact constant-primer or identifier match. High-quality paired reads were merged using COPE v1.2.5, and each unique nucleotide sequence was defined as a clonotype. MiTCR v1.1 was used to align clonotypes to the IMGT TRBV, TRBD and TRBJ reference segments. The analysis was restricted to V-J combinations with a frequency above 0.0001, which together covered just over 98% of the repertoires. A TCS score was defined as the ratio of F50 (clonal expansion) to E x V (chaos), with BLOSUM62-based TCRdist applied between CDR3 peptides within each V-J. Welch's t-statistics and random forest reduced 514 V-J features to roughly 13, which were used in a naive Bayes classifier (R e1071). Using fastp trimming at Q25 and MiXCR clonotype assembly, TCRdb reanalyzed the public sequencing data and kept in-frame beta chains. Entries that share a CDR3 protein sequence are merged under the most common genes and DNA. The V and J calls, along with clone size, are taken from TCRdb and not from the paper's own processing. This sample has hundreds of thousands of distinct CDR3 sequences in its table, and around 20% of those were observed once. Around a third of the sample is in the top ten clones.

The specimen sequenced was blood. This receptor was taken from a young man with Graves' ophthalmopathy. The receptor chain draws on TRBV20-1 and TRBJ1-2; 9 of the junction bases match TRBD1. The CDR3 here reads CSARTPSGQGLYGYTF. The sequenced DNA is TGCAGTGCTAGGACGCCATCGGGACAGGGTTTATATGGCTACACCTTC.